The 24 T cell receptor beta chains in this list originate from one sample, sequenced in a study of T cells in women clearing cervical HPV infection. Sequencing used immunoSEQ multiplex PCR; TCRdb keeps in-frame clones, though not all of them. The sample's table shows roughly 19,000 clones. The sample comprised blood buffy coat. These TCRs come from a woman between 18 and 69 years old with a cervical HPV16 infection that either progressed to CIN3+ or cleared (not recorded which).

About this clone itself: With the read ending 3 residues before the CDR3 end, the germline J gene is used to fill in that end. This chain joins TRBV10-3 and TRBJ2-1, with D uncertain. Trimming cost V 2 bases and J 9 bases, with 11 bases left between them. CDR1 and CDR2 (germline): ENHRY, SYGVKD. CDR3 length: 13 amino acids. CDR3 protein: CAISELRESEQFF. CDR3 DNA, as far as it was read: TGTGCCATCAGTGAGCTACGAGAAAGTGAG.

On this clone itself: The read ends 3 residues before the CDR3 terminus; that terminus is restored from the germline J gene. The J gene is TRBJ2-4, the V gene TRBV18; TRBD1 matches at 8 bases. Germline CDR1 KGHSH, CDR2 LQKENI. CDR3 length: 12 residues. The covered CDR3 bases are TGTGCCAGCTCACCGACAGGGGATGGT. It codes for CASSPTGDG. The full-length CDR3 reads as CASSPTGDGQYF.

With regard to this clone: Coverage ceases 3 residues before the CDR3 finishes, and the germline J gene fills in the end. The chain uses TRBV28 and TRBJ1-3; tentatively, D is TRBD1 (5 bases). V was shortened by 5 bases and J by 1 base, with 12 bases between the two germline ends. This CDR3 region has 15 residues. CDR1 and CDR2 (germline): MDHEN, SYDVKM. The CDR3 loop is CASSPTSGSGNTIYF. The sequenced part of the CDR3 DNA is TGTGCCAGCAGTCCGACCTCAGGGTCTGGAAACACC.

A note on this clone: The CDR3 end is not reached by the read, which stops 3 residues before it; the germline J gene fills it in. The rearrangement joins TRBV20-1 to TRBJ2-1; TRBD2 agrees at 10 bases. From germline, CDR1 is DFQATT and CDR2 SNEGSKA (reference sequence). This CDR3 is built from 15 residues. V was pared by 1 base and J by 0 bases, with 0 bases of the junction left unmatched. CDR3 protein: CSARASGSSYNEQFF. The sequenced CDR3 bases are TGCAGTGCTAGAGCTAGCGGGAGCTCCTACAATGAG.

On this clone itself: The CDR3 end falls 3 residues outside the read, so it is completed with the germline J gene. The chain recombines TRBV28 with TRBJ1-2, with a possible D match to TRBD1 (5 bases). The length of the CDR3 is 15 residues. Trimming took off 2 bases at V and 7 bases at J, with 17 bases between the two ends. In germline, CDR1 is MDHEN, CDR2 SYDVKM. CDR3 DNA, as far as it was read: TGTGCCAGCAGTTTAGAACATGGGGCTTGGGTTGGC. It specifies CASSLEHGAWVG. From start to end, the CDR3 is CASSLEHGAWVGYTF.

A remark on this clone: One end of the junction varies from germline; a read error may be responsible. The read finishes 3 residues shy of the CDR3 end, and the germline J gene is used to complete it. The rearrangement links TRBV4-2 to TRBJ1-2; possible D gene TRBD1, 5 bases. Per germline, CDR1 LGHNA and CDR2 YNFKEQ. The CDR3 runs to 13 residues. Incomplete CDR3 DNA: TGCGCCAGCAAGAAGCAGGGTTACTATGGC. It specifies CASKKQGYYG. The CDR3 as a whole reads CASKKQGYYGYTF.

Note on this clone: The read comes to an end 3 residues before the CDR3 does, leaving the germline J gene to fill in the end. The chain couples TRBV29-1 to TRBJ2-7; a weak D match, TRBD2 (6 bases). V was cut by 5 bases and J by 2 bases, with 13 bases left in between. This CDR3 has 13 residues. Per the germline V gene, CDR1 is SQVTM and CDR2 is ANQGSEA. CDR3 protein: CSVRERQTYEQYF. CDR3 DNA (partial): TGCAGCGTTCGGGAGCGGCAGACCTACGAG.

Details on this clone: Read data end 3 residues before the CDR3 end; the end is taken from the germline J gene. The rearrangement uses TRBV10-1 and TRBJ2-7; TRBD1 aligns across 9 bases. Germline lookup yields CDR1 WNHNN and CDR2 SYGVQD (reference sequence). CDR3 length: 14 amino acids. Trimming took 7 bases from V and 5 from J; bases not matched to a gene: 9. CDR3 bases read: TGCGCCAGCACCCAGGGACAGGGAACCCACGAG. This sequence encodes CASTQGQGTHE. The whole CDR3 is CASTQGQGTHEQYF.

To note about this clone: The CDR3 goes on 3 residues after the read ends, and that part is filled in from the germline J gene. This rearrangement joins TRBV6-2 or TRBV6-3 to TRBJ1-1; the match to TRBD1 covers 7 bases. Germline V lookup: CDR1 MNHEY, CDR2 SVGEGT. J gave up 4 bases and V 8 bases, and 7 bases lay outside the gene matches. The CDR3 consists of 13 residues. The CDR3 loop is CASRQGLATEAFF. The CDR3 DNA, read in part, is TGTGCCAGCCGACAGGGTTTGGCCACTGAA.

Concerning this clone itself: The read halts 3 residues ahead of the CDR3 end, with the missing end drawn from the germline J gene. The chain has TRBV20-1 and TRBJ1-5; tentatively, D is TRBD1 (6 bases). Germline assignment: CDR1 DFQATT and CDR2 SNEGSKA (reference sequence). The CDR3 length is 15 residues. Trimming took off 1 base at V and 0 bases at J, with 10 bases between the two ends. The sequenced part of the CDR3 DNA is TGCAGTGCTAGAGTGGCAGGGGCTAGCAATCAGCCC. It yields the protein CSARVAGASNQP. The whole CDR3 protein reads CSARVAGASNQPQHF.

About this clone itself: The read halts 3 residues ahead of the CDR3 end, with the missing end drawn from the germline J gene. J is TRBJ1-2 and V is TRBV15; D might be TRBD1 (5 bases). The CDR3 sequence is 16 residues long. CDR1 and CDR2 from the germline V gene are LNHNV and YYDKDF (reference sequence). V was pared by 0 bases and J by 5 bases, with 16 bases between. The CDR3 bases that were read are TGTGCCACCAGCAGAGAAGGGCAGGGAGTAGGGTATGGC. It is translated as CATSREGQGVGYG. The entire CDR3 protein reads CATSREGQGVGYGYTF.

Notes on this clone: Read data end 3 residues before the CDR3 end; the end is taken from the germline J gene. The V call is TRBV18, the J call TRBJ2-3; 11 bases are shared with TRBD2. The J segment lost 1 base and the V segment lost 4 bases, leaving 10 bases of the junction unmatched. The CDR3 is made up of 18 amino acids. Germline values: CDR1 KGHSH, CDR2 LQKENI. CDR3 sequence reads: CASSRIGTSGTRTDTQYF. The sequenced CDR3 bases are TGTGCCAGCTCACGGATCGGGACTAGCGGAACTCGCACAGATACG.

A word on this clone: The read terminates 3 residues ahead of where the CDR3 ends, so the germline J gene completes it. The gene calls are TRBV12-3 or TRBV12-4 and TRBJ2-1, with 13 bases lining up with TRBD2. The V segment lost 1 base and the J segment 6 bases; nucleotides outside the gene matches: 3. The length of the CDR3 is 16 residues. The covered CDR3 bases are TGTGCCAGCAGTTTAGAAACTAGCGGGAGGGGCAATGAG. Translated: CASSLETSGRGNE. The entire CDR3 protein reads CASSLETSGRGNEQFF.

Turning to this clone: At one boundary the junction diverges from the germline segment, which might be a read error. The sequence runs out 3 residues before the end of the CDR3; the remainder is reconstructed from the germline J gene. The chain has TRBV4-2 and TRBJ1-6; maybe TRBD1 (5 bases). CDR3 length: 17 amino acids. Germline V gene sequence: CDR1 LGHNA, CDR2 YNFKEQ. The part of the CDR3 DNA that was read is TGCGCCAGCAGCCAAGATCCCACTCCGAGCGGGGGATCACCC. Translating it yields CASSQDPTPSGGSP. The whole CDR3 sequence reads CASSQDPTPSGGSPLHF.

With regard to this clone: The CDR3 end is not reached by the read, which stops 3 residues before it; the germline J gene fills it in. The rearrangement links TRBV19 to TRBJ1-1, with a tentative D call TRBD1 (5 bases). V was trimmed by 0 bases and J by 4 bases, leaving 21 bases between them. Germline V gene lookup returns CDR1 LNHDA and CDR2 SQIVND (reference sequence). There are 18 residues in the CDR3. The CDR3 protein is CASSIDRREQARSTEAFF. The CDR3 bases that were read are TGTGCCAGTAGTATAGACCGTCGCGAACAGGCCCGGAGCACTGAA. The full variable domain, rest sourced from reference TRBV19 and TRBJ1-1, is DGGITQSPKYLFRKEGQNVTLSCEQNLNHDAMYWYRQDPGQGLRLIYYSQIVNDFQKGDIAEGYSVSREKKESFPLTVTSAQKNPTAFYLCASSIDRREQARSTEAFFGQGTRLTVV.

A word on this clone: Read coverage stops 3 residues before the CDR3 terminus; the germline J gene supplies the remainder. This chain joins TRBV19 and TRBJ2-7, with TRBD1 matching over 7 bases. CDR3 length equals 16 residues. In germline, CDR1 is LNHDA, CDR2 SQIVND (reference sequence). V shed 4 bases and J 5 bases; nucleotides not matched to a gene: 14. The CDR3 DNA, read in part, is TGTGCCAGTAGTACCCCCCGGACAGGCTCTGGGAACGAG. This sequence encodes CASSTPRTGSGNE. The full CDR3 sequence reads CASSTPRTGSGNEQYF.

On this clone itself: Read coverage stops 3 residues before the CDR3 terminus; the germline J gene supplies the remainder. The gene calls are TRBV20-1 and TRBJ2-7; 14 bases match TRBD2. The CDR3 is 19 residues long. J lost 4 bases, V lost 2 bases, and 16 bases had no gene match. In germline, CDR1 is DFQATT, CDR2 SNEGSKA (reference sequence). The part of the CDR3 DNA that was read is TGCAGTGCTAGACCCCTTCGACTAGCGGGAGGGCGGATTTCTTACGAG. It translates to CSARPLRLAGGRISYE. The whole CDR3 is CSARPLRLAGGRISYEQYF.

As to this clone: Read data end 3 residues before the CDR3 end; the end is taken from the germline J gene. The sample holds other DNA sequences that translate to the same CDR3. The chain couples TRBV5-8 to TRBJ1-2; possible D gene TRBD1, 5 bases. The CDR3 covers 14 residues. CDR1 SGHTS and CDR2 YDEGEE come from the germline V gene. The germline V and J ends were trimmed by 4 bases and 4 bases, with 14 bases remaining between them. CDR3 bases read: TGTGCCAGCAGCCCCGGACACGTTCTCTATGGC. This codes for CASSPGHVLYG. The entire CDR3 sequence reads CASSPGHVLYGYTF. The variable domain in full, completed from reference TRBV5-8 and TRBJ1-2, reads EAGVTQSPTHLIKTRGQQATLRCSPISGHTSVYWYQQALGLGLQFLLWYDEGEERNRGNFPPRFSGRQFPNYSSELNVNALELEDSALYLCASSPGHVLYGYTFGSGTRLTVV.

On this clone itself: Sequencing ends 3 residues short of the CDR3 end; the germline J gene provides the rest. This chain connects TRBV7-8 to TRBJ1-4; a possible D gene is TRBD1 (5 bases). The CDR3 has 15 residues. The germline CDR1 and CDR2 sequences are SGHVS and FQNEAQ. Incomplete CDR3 DNA: TGTGCCAGCAGCTTAGGTCCTTCTGGGGCCAACGTA. Translating gives CASSLGPSGANV. The whole CDR3 protein is CASSLGPSGANVLFF.

Worth noting for this clone: The observed sequence ends 3 residues before the CDR3 terminus, with the missing tail filled in from the germline J gene. The rearrangement links TRBV7-6 to TRBJ1-1; 9 nucleotides align to TRBD1. The CDR3 consists of 13 residues. CDR1 and CDR2 from the germline V gene are SGHVS and FNYEAQ. The DNA read from the CDR3 is TGTGCCAGCAGAGGGGACAGGGTTGAGACA. It translates to CASRGDRVET. The whole CDR3 protein reads CASRGDRVETAFF.

Details on this clone: Coverage ceases 3 residues before the CDR3 finishes, and the germline J gene fills in the end. V gene TRBV20-1 combines with J gene TRBJ1-5, with 9 bases lining up with TRBD1. Germline trimming cut 3 bases from V and 6 bases from J; bases unmatched to any gene: 9. The CDR3 extends over 15 amino acids. Germline lookup yields CDR1 DFQATT and CDR2 SNEGSKA (reference sequence). The sequenced CDR3 bases are TGCAGTGCTAGCCCCGGGACAGGGTCGGGTCAGCCC. This gives the protein CSASPGTGSGQP. The whole CDR3 protein is CSASPGTGSGQPQHF.

Concerning this clone itself: The read falls 3 residues short of the CDR3 end, and the missing part is taken from the germline J gene. The chain combines TRBV2 with TRBJ2-7; D is possibly TRBD1 (8 bases). Deletions cut 6 bases from V and 2 bases from J, with 23 bases between. The CDR3 runs 17 residues. Germline CDR1 and CDR2: SNHLY and FYNNEI. CDR3 in amino acids: CASRGGTGRDSAYEQYF. The CDR3 bases that were read are TGTGCCAGCAGGGGAGGGACAGGAAGGGACTCTGCCTACGAG.

On this clone itself: Read data end 3 residues before the CDR3 end; the end is taken from the germline J gene. The chain employs TRBV19 and TRBJ1-4, with D possibly TRBD1 on 5 matching bases. The CDR3 spans 15 residues. CDR1 and CDR2 (germline): LNHDA, SQIVND (reference sequence). Partial CDR3 DNA: TGTGCCACTATTTCCGTAGGGTCTGGGGCCAACGTA. Residues: CATISVGSGANV. The CDR3 in full is CATISVGSGANVLFF.

With respect to this clone: The missing CDR3 end, 3 residues past where the read stops, is filled in from the germline J gene. This sequence joins TRBV7-2 and TRBJ2-2; a possible D gene is TRBD1 (6 bases). Germline CDR1 reads SGHTA; CDR2 reads FQGNSA. The CDR3 runs to 15 residues. The CDR3 region is CASSFSGQGNSPLFF. The sequenced CDR3 bases are TGTGCCAGCAGCTTCTCCGGGCAGGGGAACTCACCG.